The clone carrying this T cell receptor beta chain was seen more than once but under ten times. Its target is unknown. This specimen comes from a study of T-cell reconstitution after alpha-beta-depleted transplantation in children. Findings of the study overall: Newly made T cells mostly supplied T-cell counts and diversity one year after transplant.

Preparing the TCRbeta library involved the use of unique molecular identifiers. TCRdb re-called the PCR reads with MiXCR, one entry per CDR3 protein. The sample shows about 900,000 distinct CDR3 sequences, around 30% of them seen only once. The length of the CDR3 is 15 residues. Trimming stripped 5 bases from V and 0 bases from J, with 12 bases between. Germline V gene data show CDR1 as SNHLY and CDR2 as FYNNEI. The TCR was taken from a boy under two years old who had a stem cell transplant for SCID, so the T cells may come from the graft donor. The V call is TRBV2, the J call TRBJ2-3, with D hard to call. The sequencing used PBMCs, mostly from graft donor cells, collected 360 days after TCRalphabeta/CD19-depleted stem cell transplant. The CDR3 loop is CASSTRRQSTDTQYF. CDR3 bases: TGTGCCAGCAGTACACGGCGCCAAAGCACAGATACGCAGTATTTT.